This T cell receptor beta chain came from a study of cytomegalovirus exposure and HLA in healthy donors. Study observations and caveats: Investigators reported fewer than 200 TCR beta chains as tied to cytomegalovirus.

CDR3 size: 15 residues. Germline lookup yields CDR1 SGHDN and CDR2 FVKESK. Trimming took 1 base from V and 3 from J; bases not matched to a gene: 4. Regarding this clone: Antigen unknown.

The PCR used 60 Vbeta and 13 Jbeta primers. Sequencing was performed with immunoSEQ multiplex PCR; in TCRdb, only in-frame clones are kept and a portion is missing. The sample contains 130,000 to 150,000 clones, 73% of which appear only once. This chain uses TRBV14 with TRBJ2-7; 9 nucleotides agree with TRBD1. The source material was PBMCs. This TCR came from a human donor in good health. The CDR3 sequence is CASSQGTGGFYEQYF. DNA of the CDR3: TGTGCCAGCAGCCAAGGAACAGGGGGCTTCTACGAGCAGTACTTC.